This is a list of T cell receptor beta chains from one sample in a study of cytomegalovirus exposure and HLA in healthy donors. The assay was immunoSEQ multiplex PCR, and TCRdb's table has in-frame clones only and misses some. This table has 100,000 to 150,000 clones, more than 65% appearing once. What was sequenced was PBMCs. The origin of the receptors is a woman aged 18-30 years in good health and CMV-seronegative. The CDR3 runs from the conserved cysteine through the conserved F or W. Each record gives: CDR3 protein, V gene.

CSVGQGGLNTEAFF	TRBV29-1
CASSPGWRYVGEQYF	TRBV5-8
CASSLVGTGYYNEQFF	TRBV5-1
CASSDLGGASYEQYF	TRBV7-2
CAWSVGAITDTQYF	TRBV30
CASSDRQGVYGYTF	TRBV6-1
CASRTPQANTEAFF	TRBV6-5
CASSWGQGSEKLFF	TRBV7-9
CAWGRSGDQPQHF	TRBV30
CASSVLGLGGTDTQYF	TRBV9
CASRLTVDTEAFF	TRBV27
CAISVTGTSNEQFF	TRBV10-3
CASSLGQLQPQHF	TRBV4-1
CASRTLDSSNYGYTF	TRBV6-5
CASSQALPGFGSYEQYF	TRBV4-2
CACKQGNGYTF	TRBV30
CAWSVLGRNNEKLFF	TRBV30
CASSLGTSRRTGELFF	TRBV7-9
CASSLTGANYGYTF	TRBV27
CASSPTWTVGGNIQYF	TRBV4-3
CASRKSVEDYTF	TRBV19
CASSPAGTGPGAKGYTF	TRBV27
CASSLLYAYEQYF	TRBV7-2
CAWSVRASGPYEQYF	TRBV30
CASWASSEETQYF	TRBV6-1
CASSPPPAGGESGYTF	TRBV18
CASSITGIKYF	TRBV5-4
CASSRQNSYEQYF	TRBV14
CASKAGQGVILFSEAFF	TRBV2
CASSLGPRSTEAFF	TRBV7-8
CASSPGRQGLGEKLFF	TRBV7-9
CASSLVGGGNLNEQFF	TRBV7-2
CASSPQSYEQYF	TRBV25-1
CASRSWGRKDTEAFF	TRBV7-9
CASSLAGAMNTQAFF	TRBV5-4
CASSLGTQGAQPQHF	TRBV7-2
CASSEGTGLAYNEQFF	TRBV2
CASSRQGAEAFF	TRBV18
CASSLGGINSPLHF	TRBV7-3
CASSSVRFTESNEQFF	TRBV5-8
CASSFRDRSEKLFF	TRBV5-4
CASSLRLATYNEQFF	TRBV5-4